This T cell receptor (beta chain) originates from a study of blood T cell repertoires in COVID-19. Sequencing used immunoSEQ multiplex PCR; TCRdb keeps in-frame clones, though not all of them. The sample lists about 160,000 clones, around 86% seen once, with over 10% in the top ten. Looked up from germline, CDR1 is SEHNR and CDR2 is FQNEAQ (reference sequence). The CDR3 runs to 17 residues. With 0 bases removed from V and 0 bases from J, the gap between germline ends came to 15 bases. Sequencing input: peripheral blood. The chain employs TRBV7-9 and TRBJ2-7; D is perhaps TRBD2 (6 bases). This TCR came from an older man who had recovered from COVID-19. The CDR3 reads CASSLARGTLSSYEQYF. The CDR3 bases are TGTGCCAGCAGCTTAGCGCGAGGGACTCTGAGCTCCTACGAGCAGTACTTC. The full variable domain, with the rest looked up from reference TRBV7-9 and TRBJ2-7, is DTGVSQNPRHKITKRGQNVTFRCDPISEHNRLYWYRQTLGQGPEFLTYFQNEAQLEKSRLLSDRFSAERPKGSFSTLEIQRTEQGDSAMYLCASSLARGTLSSYEQYFGPGTRLTVT.